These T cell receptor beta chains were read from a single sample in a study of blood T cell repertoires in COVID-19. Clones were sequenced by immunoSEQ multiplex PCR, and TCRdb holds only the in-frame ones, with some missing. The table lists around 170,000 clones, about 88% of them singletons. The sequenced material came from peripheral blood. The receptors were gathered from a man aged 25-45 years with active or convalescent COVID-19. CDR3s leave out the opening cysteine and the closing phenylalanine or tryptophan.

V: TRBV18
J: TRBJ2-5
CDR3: ASSSTSGRFETQY

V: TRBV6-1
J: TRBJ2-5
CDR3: ASSEAPIPRVLEETQY

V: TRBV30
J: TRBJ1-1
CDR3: AWTDAQGGEAF

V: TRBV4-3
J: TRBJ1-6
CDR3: ASSQVTGGRGSSPLH

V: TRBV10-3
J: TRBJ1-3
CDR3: AISADSSSGNTIY

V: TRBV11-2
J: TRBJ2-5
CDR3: ASSLSGAPETQY

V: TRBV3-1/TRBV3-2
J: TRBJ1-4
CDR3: ASSQLGTGSEKLF

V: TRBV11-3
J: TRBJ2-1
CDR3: ASSLGTSEYNEQF

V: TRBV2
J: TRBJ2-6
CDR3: ASRDGTGSPGANVLT

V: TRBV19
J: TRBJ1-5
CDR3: ASTETLSSNQPQH

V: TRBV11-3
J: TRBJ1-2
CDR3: ASSLNAGGVYGYT

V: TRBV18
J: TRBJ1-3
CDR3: ASSPGTGGSGNTIY

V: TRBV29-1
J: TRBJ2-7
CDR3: SVAASVLGEQY

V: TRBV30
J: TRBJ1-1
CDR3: AWSGFGGSNTEAF

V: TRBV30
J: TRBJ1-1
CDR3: AWQQGAGNTEAF

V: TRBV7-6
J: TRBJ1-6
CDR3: ASSLVPTGNSLLSSYNSPLH

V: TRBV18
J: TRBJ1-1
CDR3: ASSPRMNTEAF

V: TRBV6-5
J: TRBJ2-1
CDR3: ASSPAGGRYNEQF

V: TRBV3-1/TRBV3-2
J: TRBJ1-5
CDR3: ASSQGTGGGNQPQH

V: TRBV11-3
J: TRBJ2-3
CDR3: ASSPESGSTADTQY

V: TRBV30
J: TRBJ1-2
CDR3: AWRTGYGYT

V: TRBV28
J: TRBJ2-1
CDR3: ASRTPMVTYNEQF

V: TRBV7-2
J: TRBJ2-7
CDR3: ASSPRDRGREQY

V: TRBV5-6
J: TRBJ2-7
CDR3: ASSATDSTYEQY

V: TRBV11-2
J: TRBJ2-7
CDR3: ASSTQQGAYEQY

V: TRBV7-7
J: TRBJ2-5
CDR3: ASSFKRGGDQETQY

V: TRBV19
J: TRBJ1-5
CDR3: ASSMGQRQPQH

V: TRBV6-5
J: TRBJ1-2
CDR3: ASRPQGRYGYT

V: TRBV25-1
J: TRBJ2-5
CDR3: ASSAGQSHETQY

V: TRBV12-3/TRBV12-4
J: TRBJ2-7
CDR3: ASGQLDSYEQY

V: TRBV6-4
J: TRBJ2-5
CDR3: ASSDTGTGGQETQY

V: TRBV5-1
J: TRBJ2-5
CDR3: ASSSGLAGAGETQY

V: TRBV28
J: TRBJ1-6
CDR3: ASSPNRQGDNSPLH

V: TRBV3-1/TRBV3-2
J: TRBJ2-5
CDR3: VHVRVRGAQY

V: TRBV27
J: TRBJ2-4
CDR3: ASSSKPRADIQY

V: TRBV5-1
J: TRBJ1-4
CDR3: ASSPGQGREKLF

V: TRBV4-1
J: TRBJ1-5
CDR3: ASSQDLGLSNQPQH

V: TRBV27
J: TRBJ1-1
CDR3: ASSDWDRRGTEAF

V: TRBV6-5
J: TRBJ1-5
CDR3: ASTAGDGGQPQH

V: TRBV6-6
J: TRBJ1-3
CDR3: ASSFATGGYDTIY

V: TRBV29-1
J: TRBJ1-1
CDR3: SGRTANTEAF

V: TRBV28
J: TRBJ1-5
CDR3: ASDRGWRQPQH

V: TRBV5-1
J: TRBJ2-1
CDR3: ASSRKEMTSDVEQF

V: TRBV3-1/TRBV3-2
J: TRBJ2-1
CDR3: ASSQTGTSIDNEQF

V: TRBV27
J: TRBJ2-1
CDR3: ASSFAFRDEQF

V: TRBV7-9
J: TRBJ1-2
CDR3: ASSYEESSELGT

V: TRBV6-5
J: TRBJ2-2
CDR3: ASSYSPGTNTGELF

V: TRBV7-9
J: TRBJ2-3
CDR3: ASSFLTGITDTQY

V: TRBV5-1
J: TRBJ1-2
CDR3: ASSLAPDRGGYGYT

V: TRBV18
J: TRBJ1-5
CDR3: ASSPRQAGGNQPQH

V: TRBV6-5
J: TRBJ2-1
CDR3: ASSHETGGPGEQF

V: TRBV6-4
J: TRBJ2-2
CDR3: ASRSSGRGRELF

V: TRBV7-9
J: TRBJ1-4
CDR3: ASSTGLSNEKLF

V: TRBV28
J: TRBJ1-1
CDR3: ASSLRQENTEAF